This T cell receptor (beta chain) was documented in a study of blood T cell repertoires in COVID-19. Study-level information: Sites across the United States, Italy and Spain contributed samples from acute and convalescent COVID-19. The cDNA or gDNA used as material had been derived from T cells, B-cell-depleted T cells, or PBMCs.

Deletions cut 4 bases from V and 5 bases from J, with 18 bases between. CDR3 length: 16 residues. CDR1 is SGHNT and CDR2 is YENEEA in the germline V gene. Methods used by the authors: Estimated nucleated cell counts came from reference gene primer amplification. Generated by immunoSEQ multiplex PCR, the TCRdb table keeps only in-frame clones and is missing some. V, J and clone size derive from that table, while D and trimming were established from the DNA sequence. The table records tens of thousands of clones, about 88% of them present only once. The sequence was obtained from a human donor in a cohort sampled during active COVID-19. The J gene is TRBJ2-1, the V gene TRBV11-3, with D perhaps TRBD1 (6 bases). Specimen: peripheral blood. The CDR3: CASSSVSGAGDNEQFF. The CDR3 nucleotides are TGTGCCAGCAGCTCCGTAAGCGGAGCAGGGGACAATGAGCAGTTCTTC.